This TCR beta chain was captured by sequencing in a study of T-cell reconstitution after alpha-beta-depleted transplantation in children. Preparation of the TCRbeta library used unique molecular identifiers. TCRdb passed the PCR reads through MiXCR, listing each CDR3 protein once. Of about 540,000 distinct CDR3 sequences in the sample, about 18% were seen once. This clonotype has a handful of counts. The CDR3 loop spans 14 amino acids. Trimming pared 6 bases from V and 2 bases from J, leaving 12 bases between. The material sequenced was PBMCs from the stem cell graft donor, taken from the stem cell graft. This clonotype was obtained from a human donor who donated a stem cell graft to a child with acute lymphoblastic leukemia. The rearrangement joins TRBV12-3 or TRBV12-4 to TRBJ2-3; D remains unclear. This chain's CDR3 is CASSLPRATDTQYF. The CDR3 DNA follows: TGTGCCAGCAGCCTCCCCCGAGCCACAGATACGCAGTATTTT.